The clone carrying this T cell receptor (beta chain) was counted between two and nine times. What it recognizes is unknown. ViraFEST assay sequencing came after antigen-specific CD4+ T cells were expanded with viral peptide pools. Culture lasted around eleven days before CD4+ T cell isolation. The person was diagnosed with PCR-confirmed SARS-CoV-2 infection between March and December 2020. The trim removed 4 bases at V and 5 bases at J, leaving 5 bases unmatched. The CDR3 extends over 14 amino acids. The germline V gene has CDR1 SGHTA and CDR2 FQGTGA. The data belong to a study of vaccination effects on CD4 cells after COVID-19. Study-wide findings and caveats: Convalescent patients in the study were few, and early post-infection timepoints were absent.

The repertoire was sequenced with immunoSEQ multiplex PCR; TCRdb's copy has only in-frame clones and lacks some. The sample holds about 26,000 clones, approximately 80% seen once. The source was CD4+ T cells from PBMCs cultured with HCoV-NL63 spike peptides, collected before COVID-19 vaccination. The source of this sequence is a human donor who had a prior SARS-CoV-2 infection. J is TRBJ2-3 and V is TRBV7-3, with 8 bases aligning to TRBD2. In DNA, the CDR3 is TGTGCCAGCAGCTCGGGACTAGAGGGAGATACGCAGTATTTT. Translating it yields CASSSGLEGDTQYF.